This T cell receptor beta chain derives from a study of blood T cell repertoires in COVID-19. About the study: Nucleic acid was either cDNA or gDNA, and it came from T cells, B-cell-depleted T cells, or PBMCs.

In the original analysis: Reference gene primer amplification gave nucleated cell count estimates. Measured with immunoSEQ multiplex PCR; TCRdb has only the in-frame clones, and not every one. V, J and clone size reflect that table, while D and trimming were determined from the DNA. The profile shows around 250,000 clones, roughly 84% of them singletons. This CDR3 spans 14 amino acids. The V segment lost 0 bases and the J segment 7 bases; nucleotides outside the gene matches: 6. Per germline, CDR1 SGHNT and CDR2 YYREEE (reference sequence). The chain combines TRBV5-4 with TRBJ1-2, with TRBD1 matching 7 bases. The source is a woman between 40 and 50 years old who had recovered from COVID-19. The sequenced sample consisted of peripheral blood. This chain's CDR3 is CASSLDAGGVGYTF. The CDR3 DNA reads TGTGCCAGCAGCTTGGATGCAGGGGGAGTTGGCTACACCTTC.